Listed below are T cell receptor beta chains from one sample, sequenced in a study of OX40 agonist ivuxolimab in advanced cancers. Assay: immunoSEQ multiplex PCR; the TCRdb copy retains only in-frame clones and omits some. The repertoire includes roughly 70,000 clones, about 91% of them detected once, and over 2% sits in the top ten. Material: CD4+ or CD8+ T cells sorted from blood, obtained in a trial of the OX40 agonist ivuxolimab. The source is an adult with an advanced solid tumor such as melanoma, head and neck, liver or kidney cancer. Each CDR3 is given with its conserved first and last residue. The order of the fields is V gene, clone size, J gene, D gene, CDR3 DNA, CDR3 protein. D genes are given only for firm matches. Where a row states a size, it is once, few, many or the class of an expanded clone; other rows omit it.

TRBV5-4	.	TRBJ1-2	.	TGTGCCAGCAGCCAGGACAGCGAATATGGCTACACCTTC	CASSQDSEYGYTF
TRBV9	.	TRBJ2-5	TRBD2	TGTGCCAGCAGGCCGGGACTAGCGGAAGAGACCCAGTACTTC	CASRPGLAEETQYF
TRBV2	.	TRBJ2-5	.	TGTGCCAGCAGTGCCGACAGGCAAGAGGCCCAGTACTTC	CASSADRQEAQYF
TRBV28	once	TRBJ2-4	.	TGTGCCAGCAGCCAACAGACCCTAGCCAAAAACATTCAGTACTTC	CASSQQTLAKNIQYF
TRBV28	.	TRBJ1-1	.	TGTGCCAGCCTAACCGAGGGCCTAGGTGAAGCTTTCTTT	CASLTEGLGEAFF
TRBV19	.	TRBJ1-3	.	TGTGCCAGTAGTATGCCCAGGGACACCATATATTTT	CASSMPRDTIYF
TRBV6-6	.	TRBJ2-7	.	TGTGCCAGCAGTCTAAGGGGGGCGATCGAGCAGTACTTC	CASSLRGAIEQYF
TRBV12-2	once	TRBJ2-1	.	TGTGCAAGTCGCTTAAGGAGACAGGGGACTAGCGGGAGGCGGTATGAGCAGTTCTTC	CASRLRRQGTSGRRYEQFF
TRBV9	.	TRBJ1-2	.	TGTGCCAGCAGCGTAGAACCAATAAGTGGCTACACCTTC	CASSVEPISGYTF
TRBV2	.	TRBJ2-2	.	TGTGCCAGCAGTGAAGGGATGGGGAGGGAGCTGTTTTTT	CASSEGMGRELFF
TRBV4-2	.	TRBJ1-2	.	TGTGCCAGCAGCCCGAGAACAATCGATGGCTACACCTTC	CASSPRTIDGYTF
TRBV5-1	.	TRBJ2-3	.	TGCGCCAGCAGCCCGGAGAGGGAGGCAGATACGCAGTATTTT	CASSPEREADTQYF
TRBV10-3	.	TRBJ2-7	TRBD2	TGTGCCACCGGACTAGCGGGGGGACGCGAGCAGTACTTC	CATGLAGGREQYF
TRBV6-6	.	TRBJ2-3	.	TGTGCCAGCAGTTGGCCCGGGAATGCCTATTTT	CASSWPGNAYF
TRBV7-2	few	TRBJ1-5	.	TGTGCCAGCAGCTTAGGGGGCAGGGCGTATCAGCCCCAGCATTTT	CASSLGGRAYQPQHF
TRBV27	.	TRBJ2-7	.	TGTGCCAGCAGTCCTACAGCCGACGGCGAGCAGTACTTC	CASSPTADGEQYF
TRBV7-9	.	TRBJ2-3	.	TGTGCCAGCAGCCCAGGGGGGGCGGAAGATACGCAGTATTTT	CASSPGGAEDTQYF
TRBV11-1	.	TRBJ2-5	.	TGTGCCAGCAGCCTCCGCCCAAGCGGGACAGGACAAGAGACCCAGTACTTC	CASSLRPSGTGQETQYF
TRBV7-2	.	TRBJ1-1	.	TGTGCCAGCAGCCCGAGACCTATCCGGGTAGATACTGAAGCTTTCTTT	CASSPRPIRVDTEAFF
TRBV19	.	TRBJ2-1	TRBD2	TGTGCCAGTAGTATACTCCTAGCGGGAGGAGACAATGAGCAGTTCTTC	CASSILLAGGDNEQFF
TRBV11-3	.	TRBJ1-1	TRBD1	TGTGCCAGCAGCCCCGGGACAGGGGTGGACACTGAAGCTTTCTTT	CASSPGTGVDTEAFF
TRBV5-1	.	TRBJ1-6	.	TGCGCCAGCAGCTTGGACAATAATTCACCCCTCCACTTT	CASSLDNNSPLHF
TRBV19	.	TRBJ2-7	.	TGTGCCTCTAGCATAGGGGCGAGCTCCTACGAGCAGTACTTC	CASSIGASSYEQYF
TRBV2	.	TRBJ1-2	.	TGTGCCAGCAGTGAAAGGACAGACTATGGCTACACCTTC	CASSERTDYGYTF
TRBV18	.	TRBJ1-1	TRBD1	TGTGCCAGCTCACCAACAGGGGGCAGGAACACTGAAGCTTTCTTT	CASSPTGGRNTEAFF
TRBV11-3	.	TRBJ2-3	.	TGTGCCAGCAGCTTAGTCGCGGGGACAGATACGCAGTATTTT	CASSLVAGTDTQYF
TRBV10-3	.	TRBJ1-1	.	TGTGCCATCAGTGTCATTCGTGTGGGACCGGGGAAGACTGAAGCTTTCTTT	CAISVIRVGPGKTEAFF
TRBV9	.	TRBJ2-2	.	TGTGCCAGCAGCCCCAGTTCAGGTATCGGGGAGCTGTTTTTT	CASSPSSGIGELFF
TRBV5-5	.	TRBJ2-7	.	TGTGCCAGCAGCCCCTGGGGACGCGGGTCCTACGAGCAGTACTTC	CASSPWGRGSYEQYF
TRBV5-1	.	TRBJ2-2	.	TGCGCCAGCAGCCCCCTTTCACTGAACGCCGGGGAGCTGTTTTTT	CASSPLSLNAGELFF
TRBV29-1	once	TRBJ2-2	.	TGCAGCGTTGATTATTGGGGGACCGGGGAGCTGTTTTTT	CSVDYWGTGELFF
TRBV2	.	TRBJ2-7	TRBD1	TGTGCCAGCATTGTCGGGACAGCCTCCTACGAGCAGTACTTC	CASIVGTASYEQYF
TRBV7-9	.	TRBJ2-3	TRBD2	TGTGCCAGCAGCCGTAGCGGGAGGGAAGATACGCAGTATTTT	CASSRSGREDTQYF
TRBV19	few	TRBJ2-7	TRBD1	TGTGCCAGTAGTACCGGACAGGGTTCGCTCGAGCAGTACTTC	CASSTGQGSLEQYF
TRBV30	.	TRBJ1-4	.	TGTGCCTGCAGCTTGGGGGTAGTCGATGAAAAACTGTTTTTT	CACSLGVVDEKLFF
TRBV6-1	few	TRBJ1-5	.	TGTGCCAGCAAAGACCATCCGGATCAGCCCCAGCATTTT	CASKDHPDQPQHF
TRBV27	.	TRBJ1-4	.	TGTGCCAGCAGTTTCGGAGACAGGAAGGGTGAAAAACTGTTTTTT	CASSFGDRKGEKLFF
TRBV6-1	once	TRBJ2-1	TRBD1	TGTGCCAGCAGTGAAAGTGGGGCAGGGGGCAAAGAGCAGTTCTTC	CASSESGAGGKEQFF
TRBV5-4	.	TRBJ2-3	.	TGTGCCAGCAGCTTGGCCGGGGAGGCAGATACGCAGTATTTT	CASSLAGEADTQYF
TRBV28	.	TRBJ2-4	.	TGTGCCAGCAGTACCGATGGGTTAGCCAAAAACATTCAGTACTTC	CASSTDGLAKNIQYF
TRBV28	few	TRBJ1-1	.	TGTGCCAGCAGTTTAAGGGGTAGTGAAGCTTTCTTT	CASSLRGSEAFF
TRBV5-1	.	TRBJ2-1	.	TGCGCCAGCAGCATAAATAGCGGAACCTACAATGAGCAGTTCTTC	CASSINSGTYNEQFF
TRBV4-2	once	TRBJ2-1	TRBD2	TGTGCCAGCAGCCAAGCCGGGGAGGGTTATGGGAATGAGCAGTTCTTC	CASSQAGEGYGNEQFF
TRBV10-3	few	TRBJ2-3	.	TGTGCCATCAGATACCGGGCAGGGGGCACAGATACGCAGTATTTT	CAIRYRAGGTDTQYF
TRBV5-4	.	TRBJ2-3	TRBD1	TGTGCCAGCAGCCCTCGGACAGGGAGTCCAGATACGCAGTATTTT	CASSPRTGSPDTQYF
TRBV5-4	.	TRBJ1-4	TRBD1	TGTGCCAGCAGCTCGGGGATCGACAGGGGAGACGAAAAACTGTTTTTT	CASSSGIDRGDEKLFF
TRBV6-1	.	TRBJ1-5	.	TGTGCCAGCAGTGAAGCGTGGAGGCCCCAGCATTTT	CASSEAWRPQHF
TRBV28	.	TRBJ2-5	.	TGTGCCAGCATTGAGGGCAGCCAAGAGACCCAGTACTTC	CASIEGSQETQYF
TRBV7-5	.	TRBJ1-1	.	TGTGTCAGAAGCTCTCCCGGGGACACTGAAGCTTTCTTT	CVRSSPGDTEAFF
TRBV28	.	TRBJ1-2	.	TGTGCCAGCAGTTCCTACCCCGGGGCCAGATATGGCTACACCTTC	CASSSYPGARYGYTF
TRBV2	.	TRBJ1-1	.	TGTGCCAGCAGTGATTACAGCAGGAACACTGAAGCTTTCTTT	CASSDYSRNTEAFF
TRBV7-2	.	TRBJ2-5	.	TGTGCCAGCAGCTCGCGGTCAGAGGGAGAGACCCAGTACTTC	CASSSRSEGETQYF
TRBV5-4	.	TRBJ2-7	.	TGTGCCAGCAGCTTGGACAGGGTAGGATACGAGCAGTACTTC	CASSLDRVGYEQYF
TRBV4-1	.	TRBJ1-6	.	TGCGCCAGCAGCCAAGATTTGTTCTCGCAGGGCCGGGATTCACCCCTCCACTTT	CASSQDLFSQGRDSPLHF
TRBV29-1	.	TRBJ2-3	.	TGCAGCGTCTCGGGGCCCTCTGTCGCAGATACGCAGTATTTT	CSVSGPSVADTQYF
TRBV6-5	.	TRBJ1-2	.	TGTGCCAGCAGTTCATCGGTCTATGGCTACACCTTC	CASSSSVYGYTF
TRBV5-4	.	TRBJ2-7	.	TGTGCCAGCAGCTTTTCAGGCAATCATTACGAGCAGTACTTC	CASSFSGNHYEQYF
TRBV9	.	TRBJ2-3	.	TGTGCCAGCAGCGTAGCTCCCGCTCGCCAGGGTCCGGATACGCAGTATTTT	CASSVAPARQGPDTQYF
TRBV6-1	.	TRBJ1-5	.	TGTGCCAGCAGTGACGGGGGTTCTCAGCCCCAGCATTTT	CASSDGGSQPQHF
TRBV5-1	.	TRBJ2-2	TRBD2	TGCGCCAGCAGCCCTAGCGGCTCCACCGGGGAGCTGTTTTTT	CASSPSGSTGELFF